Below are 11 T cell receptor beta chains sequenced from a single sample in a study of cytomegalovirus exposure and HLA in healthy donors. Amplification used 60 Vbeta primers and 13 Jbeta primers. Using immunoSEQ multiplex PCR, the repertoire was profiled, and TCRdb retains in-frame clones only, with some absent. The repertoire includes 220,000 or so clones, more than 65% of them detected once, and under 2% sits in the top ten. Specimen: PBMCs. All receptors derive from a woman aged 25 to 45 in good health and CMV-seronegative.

The CDR3 DNA is TGTGCCAGAACAGGAGGGCTCTACGAGCAGTACTTC. This codes for CARTGGLYEQYF. V gene TRBV27 combines with J gene TRBJ2-7; D perhaps matches TRBD2 (6 bases). The CDR3 is 12 residues long. Germline V CDR1 and CDR2: MNHEY, SMNVEV (reference sequence). V dropped 9 bases and J dropped 3 bases, with 12 bases sitting between them.

The CDR3 region is CSVGSSGANVLTF. CDR3 sequence (DNA): TGCAGCGTTGGTAGCTCTGGGGCCAACGTCCTGACTTTC. The V call is TRBV29-1, the J call TRBJ2-6; no reliable D call. CDR1 is SQVTM, CDR2 ANQGSEA, per germline. This CDR3 is built from 13 residues. V was trimmed by 4 bases and J by 0 bases, leaving 4 bases between them.

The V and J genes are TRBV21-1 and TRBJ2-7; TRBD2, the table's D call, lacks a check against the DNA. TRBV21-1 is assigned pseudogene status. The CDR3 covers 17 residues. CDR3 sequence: CASSKEGTSGNSYEQYF. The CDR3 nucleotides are TGTGCCAGCAGCAAAGAGGGGACTAGCGGGAACTCCTACGAGCAGTACTTC.

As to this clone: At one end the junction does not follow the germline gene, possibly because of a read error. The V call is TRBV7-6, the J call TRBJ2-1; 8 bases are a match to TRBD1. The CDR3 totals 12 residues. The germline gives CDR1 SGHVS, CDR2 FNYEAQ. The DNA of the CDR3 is TGTGCCAGCAGCTTAGCAGACAGGGGCGAGGTCTTC. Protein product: CASSLADRGEVF.

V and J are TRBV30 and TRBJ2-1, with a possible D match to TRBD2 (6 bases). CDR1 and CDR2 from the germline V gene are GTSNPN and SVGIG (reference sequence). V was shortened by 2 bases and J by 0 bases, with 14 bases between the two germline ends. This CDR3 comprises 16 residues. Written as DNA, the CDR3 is TGTGCCTGGAGTCAGGATAGCGGAGGCTCCTACAATGAGCAGTTCTTC. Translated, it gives CAWSQDSGGSYNEQFF.

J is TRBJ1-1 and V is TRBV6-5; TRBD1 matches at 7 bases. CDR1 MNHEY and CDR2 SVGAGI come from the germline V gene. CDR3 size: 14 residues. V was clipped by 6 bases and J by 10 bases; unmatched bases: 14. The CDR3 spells CASSIGTVLGGAFF. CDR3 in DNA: TGTGCCAGCAGCATAGGGACAGTCCTTGGTGGAGCTTTCTTT.

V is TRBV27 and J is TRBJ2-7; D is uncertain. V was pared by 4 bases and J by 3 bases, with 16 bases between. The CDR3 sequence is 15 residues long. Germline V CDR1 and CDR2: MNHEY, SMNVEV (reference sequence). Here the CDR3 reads CASSSPETDNYEQYF. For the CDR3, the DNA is TGTGCCAGCAGTTCCCCCGAAACAGATAACTACGAGCAGTACTTC.

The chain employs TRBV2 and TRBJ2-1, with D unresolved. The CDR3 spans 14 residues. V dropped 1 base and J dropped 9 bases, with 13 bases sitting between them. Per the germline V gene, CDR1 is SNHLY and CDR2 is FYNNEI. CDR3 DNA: TGTGCCAGCAGTGAAGATCGGGTTCCGAGTGAGCAGTTCTTC. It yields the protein CASSEDRVPSEQFF.

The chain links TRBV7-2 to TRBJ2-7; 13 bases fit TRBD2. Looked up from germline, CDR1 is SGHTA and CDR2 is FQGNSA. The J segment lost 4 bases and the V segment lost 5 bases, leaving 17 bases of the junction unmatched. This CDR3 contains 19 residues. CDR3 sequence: CASSPRGGLAGPINYEQYF. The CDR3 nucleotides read TGTGCCAGCAGCCCCCGAGGGGGACTAGCGGGGCCGATTAATTACGAGCAGTACTTC.

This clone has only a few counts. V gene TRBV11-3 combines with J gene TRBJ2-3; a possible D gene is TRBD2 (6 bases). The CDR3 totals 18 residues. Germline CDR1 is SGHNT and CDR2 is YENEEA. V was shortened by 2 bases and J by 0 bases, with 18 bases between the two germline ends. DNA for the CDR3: TGTGCCAGCAGCTTATTCTTATTCGGCGGGGACAGCACAGATACGCAGTATTTT. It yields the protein CASSLFLFGGDSTDTQYF.

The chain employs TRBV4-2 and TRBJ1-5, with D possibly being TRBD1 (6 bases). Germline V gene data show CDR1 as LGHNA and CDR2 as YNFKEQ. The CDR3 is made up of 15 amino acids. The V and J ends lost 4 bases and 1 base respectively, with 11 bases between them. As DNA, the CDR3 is TGTGCCAGCAGCCCAGGGGTTGGCAGCAATCAGCCCCAGCATTTT. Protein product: CASSPGVGSNQPQHF.